This T cell receptor (beta chain) was sequenced for a study of identical twins. Carrying unique molecular identifiers, the cDNA also gained a universal primer site through template switching. From the 5' RACE reads, TCRdb called clonotypes with MiXCR, one entry per CDR3 protein. The sample includes 1.5 million to 2 million distinct CDR3 sequences, under 35% of them seen just once. In regard to this clonotype: Its antigen is currently unknown.

Regarding the study as a whole: Whereas memory repertoires showed no such difference, abundant cord blood beta clonotypes carried fewer insertions. Invariant T cells like MAIT and iNKT could partly confound the zero-insertion analyses.

All donors were healthy, and all were Caucasian. The V gene's germline CDR1 is SEHNR and CDR2 FQNEAQ (reference sequence). This CDR3 region has 16 residues. Between the trimmed V and J ends, which lost 5 bases and 0 bases, there was a span of 16 bases. The rearrangement joins TRBV7-9 to TRBJ1-1, with D possibly matching TRBD1 (6 bases). The source is a newborn girl in good health. The material sequenced was cord blood. The CDR3 nucleotides are TGTGCCAGCAGCGCACAAACAGGGTCCGTGAACACTGAAGCTTTCTTT. It encodes CASSAQTGSVNTEAFF.